The 27 T cell receptor beta chains below come from one sample, sequenced in a study of cytomegalovirus exposure and HLA in healthy donors. Amplification used 60 Vbeta primers and 13 Jbeta primers. Assay used: immunoSEQ multiplex PCR; TCRdb lists only in-frame clones, some missing. In the table there are some 180,000 clones, about four fifths of which are singletons. Sequenced material: PBMCs. All receptors come from a female donor in good health and CMV-seronegative.

The chain links TRBV9 to TRBJ1-4, with 8 nucleotides matching TRBD1. Germline-derived CDR1 and CDR2 are SGDLS and YYNGEE. The CDR3 runs 15 residues. After removal of 3 bases from V and 3 bases from J, the junction contained 4 bases not matched to a gene. CDR3 nucleotides: TGTGCCAGCAGCGCAGGGGGCAGGTCTAATGAAAAACTGTTTTTT. Its translation: CASSAGGRSNEKLFF.

This clone was detected only a few times. This rearrangement joins TRBV27 to TRBJ1-5; D is unresolved. The CDR3 is 16 residues long. Per the germline V gene, CDR1 is MNHEY and CDR2 is SMNVEV (reference sequence). Trimming left V 0 bases short and J 0 bases short, with 9 bases between. The CDR3 loop is CASSLSHSISNQPQHF. The CDR3 DNA reads as TGTGCCAGCAGTTTATCCCACAGTATTAGCAATCAGCCCCAGCATTTT.

This clone was seen a few times. The chain's CDR3 is CASSIGEGPPDTQYF. CDR3 sequence (DNA): TGTGCCAGTAGTATAGGGGAGGGGCCCCCGGATACGCAGTATTTT. The chain is built from TRBV19 and TRBJ2-3; 7 bases are shared with TRBD2. The CDR3 has 15 amino acids. Trimming at V came to 1 base and at J to 6 bases, leaving 7 bases not matched to a gene. Germline loops: CDR1 LNHDA, CDR2 SQIVND (reference sequence).

J is TRBJ2-7 and V is TRBV7-9; 7 nucleotides match TRBD1. Germline CDR1 reads SEHNR; CDR2 reads FQNEAQ (reference sequence). CDR3 length equals 16 residues. V trimming: 5 bases; J trimming: 3 bases; junction bases outside the gene matches: 13. The CDR3 region is CASSLTGTANFYEQYF. Written as DNA, the CDR3 is TGTGCCAGCAGCCTCACCGGGACAGCGAACTTCTACGAGCAGTACTTC.

Details on this clone: One junction end does not reproduce the germline sequence, and a read error may be involved. V gene TRBV7-9 combines with J gene TRBJ2-1, with TRBD2 matching over 7 bases. The CDR3 contains 15 residues. CDR1 is SEHNR, CDR2 FQNEAQ, per germline (reference sequence). The CDR3 loop reads CSSSARGSSYNEQFF. The CDR3 DNA reads as TGTTCCAGCAGCGCGCGGGGGAGCTCCTACAATGAGCAGTTCTTC. The full variable domain, in which reference TRBV7-9 and TRBJ2-1 provide the parts outside the CDR3, is DTGVSQNPRHKITKRGQNVTFRCDPISEHNRLYWYRQTLGQGPEFLTYFQNEAQLEKSRLLSDRFSAERPKGSFSTLEIQRTEQGDSAMYLCSSSARGSSYNEQFFGPGTRLTVL.

This sequence joins TRBV19 and TRBJ1-1; D is possibly TRBD1 (5 bases). CDR1 is LNHDA and CDR2 is SQIVND in the germline V gene (reference sequence). The length of the CDR3 is 14 residues. Trimming shortened V by 3 bases and J by 1 base, and 9 bases separated the two germline ends. The CDR3 protein is CASSMSGENTEAFF. Here the CDR3 DNA reads TGTGCCAGTAGTATGTCGGGGGAGAACACTGAAGCTTTCTTT.

This clone has more than one count but fewer than ten. The chain uses TRBV19 and TRBJ1-2; TRBD1 matches 8 bases. Germline assignment: CDR1 LNHDA and CDR2 SQIVND (reference sequence). The CDR3 contains 15 residues. J gave up 4 bases and V 4 bases, and 8 bases lay outside the gene matches. This CDR3 reads CASSTRITGGYGYTF. The CDR3, as DNA: TGTGCCAGTAGTACCCGTATTACAGGGGGCTATGGCTACACCTTC.

This rearrangement joins TRBV7-9 to TRBJ1-2; D is undetermined. The CDR3 sequence is 12 residues long. CDR1 is SEHNR and CDR2 is FQNEAQ in the germline V gene (reference sequence). With 2 bases removed from V and 7 bases from J, the gap between germline ends came to 8 bases. CDR3 coding DNA: TGTGCCAGCAGCTTAAGCGGAAGTGGCTACACCTTC. This translates into CASSLSGSGYTF.

The CDR3 nucleotides read TGTGCCAGCAGCTCCGGGACTAGCAAAGATGTTAGCACAGATACGCAGTATTTT. This gives the protein CASSSGTSKDVSTDTQYF. This sequence joins TRBV5-5 and TRBJ2-3, with 9 nucleotides matching TRBD2. Germline CDR1 SGHKS, CDR2 YYEKEE (reference sequence). The CDR3 loop spans 18 amino acids. V lost 3 bases, J lost 0 bases, and 11 bases stayed unmatched. Supplemented by reference TRBV5-5 and TRBJ2-3, the full variable domain reads DAGVTQSPTHLIKTRGQQVTLRCSPISGHKSVSWYQQVLGQGPQFIFQYYEKEERGRGNFPDRFSARQFPNYSSELNVNALLLGDSALYLCASSSGTSKDVSTDTQYFGPGTRLTVL.

The V and J genes are TRBV28 and TRBJ2-7; 9 bases align to TRBD1. With V trimmed by 8 bases and J by 2 bases, 10 bases remained unmatched. The V gene's germline CDR1 is MDHEN and CDR2 SYDVKM. This CDR3 comprises 15 residues. CDR3 sequence reads: CASHKQGARTYEQYF. The CDR3 DNA is TGTGCCAGCCACAAACAGGGGGCTAGAACCTACGAGCAGTACTTC.

In nucleotides, the CDR3 is TGCGCCAGCAGCTTGCAATTTTCTGGGGCCAACGTCCTGACTTTC. This encodes CASSLQFSGANVLTF. This rearrangement joins TRBV5-1 to TRBJ2-6; D unclear. Germline CDR1 reads SGHRS; CDR2 reads YFSETQ. Trimming took off 1 base at V and 1 base at J, with 6 bases between the two ends. The CDR3 sequence is 15 residues long.

The chain recombines TRBV6-5 with TRBJ2-7; 8 bases line up with TRBD1. The CDR3 has 14 amino acids. The V and J ends lost 6 bases and 3 bases, in that order; junction bases with no gene match: 7. In germline, CDR1 is MNHEY, CDR2 SVGAGI. CDR3 sequence: CASRRTGGNYEQYF. DNA of the CDR3: TGTGCCAGCAGAAGAACAGGGGGTAACTACGAGCAGTACTTC.

The chain is built from TRBV2 and TRBJ2-1; 16 bases fit TRBD2. The germline gives CDR1 SNHLY, CDR2 FYNNEI. V gave up 6 bases and J gave up 0 bases; unmatched junction bases: 11. CDR3 length equals 20 residues. The CDR3 DNA follows: TGTGCCAGCAGCGGGGCCCCGGGACTAGCGGGAGGGTCCTCCTACAATGAGCAGTTCTTC. Translated: CASSGAPGLAGGSSYNEQFF.

The J gene is TRBJ2-4, the V gene TRBV6-1; D possibly corresponds to TRBD1 (6 bases). CDR3 length equals 16 residues. V lost 4 bases and J lost 0, with 13 bases in between. Germline V lookup: CDR1 MNHNS, CDR2 SASEGT. CDR3 sequence (DNA): TGTGCCAGCAGTGTAGGGGGTTCTATAGCCAAAAACATTCAGTACTTC. Translating gives CASSVGGSIAKNIQYF.

The chain carries TRBV2 and TRBJ1-2; D is perhaps TRBD1 (5 bases). CDR1 is SNHLY and CDR2 is FYNNEI in the germline V gene. V lost 7 bases to trimming and J lost 4 bases, with 10 bases between them. The CDR3 contains 12 residues. CDR3 nucleotide sequence: TGTGCCAGCACTTTGGACATCTATGGCTACACCTTC. This sequence encodes CASTLDIYGYTF.

The V gene is TRBV5-1, the J gene TRBJ2-7; 9 bases align to TRBD1. Trimming at V came to 2 bases and at J to 2 bases, leaving 5 bases not matched to a gene. CDR1 is SGHRS and CDR2 is YFSETQ in the germline V gene. This CDR3 region has 15 residues. DNA of the CDR3: TGCGCCAGCAGCTTTCTGGGACAGGGAACCTACGAGCAGTACTTC. Translating it yields CASSFLGQGTYEQYF.

The chain carries TRBV15 and TRBJ1-2; 7 bases map to TRBD1. The J segment lost 3 bases and the V segment lost 0 bases, leaving 10 bases of the junction unmatched. Germline V gene lookup returns CDR1 LNHNV and CDR2 YYDKDF (reference sequence). The CDR3 is made up of 17 amino acids. CDR3 region: CATSRDQGQRHDYGYTF. The DNA of the CDR3 is TGTGCCACCAGCAGAGATCAGGGACAGCGCCACGACTATGGCTACACCTTC.

V is TRBV28 and J is TRBJ2-5; 10 bases agree with TRBD2. The CDR3 spans 15 residues. Germline V CDR1 and CDR2: MDHEN, SYDVKM. The ends lost 6 bases at V and 5 bases at J; junction bases unmatched: 9. The CDR3 DNA follows: TGTGCCAGCAGCTCTCCAGCGGGAGGGGGGGAGACCCAGTACTTC. The encoded protein is CASSSPAGGGETQYF.

The chain employs TRBV7-9 and TRBJ2-2; TRBD1 aligns across 7 bases. The CDR3 consists of 16 residues. The V gene's germline CDR1 is SEHNR and CDR2 FQNEAQ (reference sequence). V trimming: 3 bases; J trimming: 5 bases; junction bases outside the gene matches: 9. CDR3 sequence reads: CASSFPKGGLTGELFF. DNA of the CDR3: TGTGCCAGCAGCTTCCCCAAAGGGGGCTTGACCGGGGAGCTGTTTTTT.

Comment on this clone: Other DNA variants within this sample encode the same CDR3. The rearrangement joins TRBV9 to TRBJ2-6; D call uncertain. V was clipped by 0 bases and J by 0 bases, with 4 bases between them. The CDR3 has 15 residues. In germline, CDR1 is SGDLS, CDR2 YYNGEE. This chain's CDR3 is CASSVGGSGANVLTF. The CDR3 DNA follows: TGTGCCAGCAGCGTAGGAGGCTCTGGGGCCAACGTCCTGACTTTC.

The V and J genes are TRBV10-3 and TRBJ2-7; 14 nucleotides line up with TRBD2. Germline V gene sequence: CDR1 ENHRY, CDR2 SYGVKD. Trimming removed 11 bases from V and 7 bases from J; junction bases left unmatched: 7. The CDR3 runs 13 residues. CDR3 sequence reads: CAPRLAGGREQYF. CDR3 sequence (DNA): TGTGCCCCCCGACTAGCGGGAGGGAGGGAGCAGTACTTC.

This chain links TRBV2 with TRBJ2-1; the match to TRBD2 covers 7 bases. J gave up 12 bases and V 7 bases, and 18 bases lay outside the gene matches. This CDR3 spans 15 amino acids. Looked up from germline, CDR1 is SNHLY and CDR2 is FYNNEI. The CDR3 sequence is CASTRSPGGGGGQFF. DNA of the CDR3: TGTGCCAGCACTCGCTCCCCGGGGGGAGGAGGTGGGCAGTTCTTC.

The V call is TRBV29-1, the J call TRBJ1-2; D may be TRBD1 (6 bases). V gave up 1 base and J gave up 2 bases, with 8 bases separating them. The germline gives CDR1 SQVTM, CDR2 ANQGSEA. There are 13 residues in the CDR3. The CDR3 is CSVEGTANYGYTF. CDR3 DNA: TGCAGCGTTGAAGGGACAGCGAACTATGGCTACACCTTC.

V and J are TRBV6-6 and TRBJ1-4; the D gene is possibly TRBD1 (5 bases). The CDR3 runs 16 residues. Germline-derived CDR1 and CDR2 are MNHNY and SVGAGI (reference sequence). Deletions cut 0 bases from V and 6 bases from J, with 14 bases between. In DNA, the CDR3 is TGTGCCAGCAGTTACTCGGGGGGAATTACGGATGAAAAACTGTTTTTT. Amino acids: CASSYSGGITDEKLFF.

Regarding this clone: Compared with germline, one end of the junction differs, possibly owing to a read error. The chain carries TRBV7-9 and TRBJ1-2; D is unclear. The CDR3 covers 13 residues. Germline V CDR1 and CDR2: SEHNR, FQNEAQ (reference sequence). This CDR3 is CSSSFDRLYGYTF. DNA of the CDR3: TGTTCCAGCAGCTTCGATAGACTATATGGCTACACCTTC.

This chain joins TRBV5-1 and TRBJ2-1, with D perhaps matching TRBD2 (5 bases). The V end lost 6 bases, the J end lost 10 bases, and 17 bases lay between the germline ends. This CDR3 has 13 amino acids. Germline values: CDR1 SGHRS, CDR2 YFSETQ. The CDR3 DNA sequence: TGCGCCAGCAATGAGCCCGGGGAAATCGAGCAGTTCTTC. It codes for CASNEPGEIEQFF. Looking up the rest from reference TRBV5-1 and TRBJ2-1 gives the full variable domain: KAGVTQTPRYLIKTRGQQVTLSCSPISGHRSVSWYQQTPGQGLQFLFEYFSETQRNKGNFPGRFSGRQFSNSRSEMNVSTLELGDSALYLCASNEPGEIEQFFGPGTRLTVL.

V usage is TRBV19 and J usage is TRBJ2-7, with TRBD2 identical over 11 bases. Per the germline V gene, CDR1 is LNHDA and CDR2 is SQIVND (reference sequence). V lost 8 bases, J lost 0 bases, and 6 bases stayed unmatched. This CDR3 comprises 15 residues. The CDR3 here is CASALTSGISYEQYF. The CDR3 DNA is TGTGCCAGTGCCCTGACTAGCGGGATCTCCTACGAGCAGTACTTC. The whole variable domain, filled in from reference TRBV19 and TRBJ2-7, reads DGGITQSPKYLFRKEGQNVTLSCEQNLNHDAMYWYRQDPGQGLRLIYYSQIVNDFQKGDIAEGYSVSREKKESFPLTVTSAQKNPTAFYLCASALTSGISYEQYFGPGTRLTVT.